A selection of T cell receptor beta chains follows, all from one sample in a study of blood T cells in healthy people across ages. TCRdb re-called the 5' RACE reads through MiXCR, storing one row per CDR3 protein. Of fewer than 2,000,000 distinct CDR3 sequences in the sample, around 35% are singletons; the top ten hold 11%. Sequenced input: blood. Receptors originate from a woman aged 25 to 45 in good health. CDR3s include the opening cysteine and the closing phenylalanine or tryptophan. The D gene is left open where the match is weak. Size is stated for part of the rows, as once, few or many counts, or as a class when the clone is expanded.

NA	NA	TRBV20-1	TRBJ1-2	CSAIGSSYYDYTF	TGCAGTGCTATCGGGTCCTCCTACTATGACTACACCTTC
TRBD2	NA	TRBV3-1	TRBJ2-3	CASSQDQRGGWTDTQYF	TGTGCCAGCAGCCAAGACCAGCGGGGGGGCTGGACAGATACGCAGTATTTT
NA	NA	TRBV28	TRBJ1-5	CASSPPRELRRNQPRHF	TGTGCCAGCAGCCCCCCCCGGGAGCTTAGGCGCAATCAGCCCCGGCATTTT
NA	few	TRBV7-6	TRBJ2-1	CASSLVLVPYNEQFF	TGTGCCAGCAGCTTAGTGCTGGTACCCTACAATGAGCAGTTCTTC
NA	few	TRBV18	TRBJ2-7	CASSSMGSLEQYF	TGTGCCAGCTCCTCCATGGGGAGCCTCGAGCAGTACTTC
TRBD2	NA	TRBV3-1	TRBJ2-7	CASSPSGVLSYEQYF	TGTGCCAGCAGCCCCAGCGGGGTTCTATCCTACGAGCAGTACTTC
NA	NA	TRBV29-1	TRBJ1-5	CSVREVDSNQPQHF	TGCAGCGTCAGGGAAGTCGATAGCAATCAGCCCCAGCATTTT
NA	NA	TRBV3-1	TRBJ1-2	CASSQHGAYGYTF	TGTGCCAGCAGCCAACACGGAGCCTATGGCTACACCTTC
TRBD1	NA	TRBV20-1	TRBJ2-7	CSARDGTGDYYEQYF	TGCAGTGCTAGAGATGGGACAGGGGACTACTACGAGCAGTACTTC
NA	NA	TRBV20-1	TRBJ2-3	CSARDRYTDTQYF	TGCAGTGCTAGAGATCGGTACACAGATACGCAGTATTTT
NA	few	TRBV9	TRBJ2-7	CASSPRLGAAEQYF	TGTGCCAGCAGCCCTAGGCTGGGGGCGGCCGAGCAGTACTTC
NA	NA	TRBV5-1	TRBJ2-5	CASSLVQRQETQYF	TGCGCCAGCAGCTTGGTTCAGCGGCAAGAGACCCAGTACTTC
TRBD1	few	TRBV4-1	TRBJ1-2	CASSQPRRGPGYTF	TGCGCCAGCAGCCAACCCCGGAGGGGGCCCGGCTACACCTTC
TRBD1	few	TRBV2	TRBJ1-6	CASRGQENSPLHF	TGTGCCAGTAGGGGACAGGAGAATTCACCCCTCCACTTT
NA	NA	TRBV6-1	TRBJ1-2	CASSENFGGPRGYGYTF	TGTGCCAGCAGTGAAAATTTTGGGGGGCCGCGAGGGTATGGCTACACCTTC
NA	NA	TRBV25-1	TRBJ1-2	CASRAAYGYTF	TGTGCCAGCAGGGCGGCGTATGGCTACACCTTC
NA	NA	TRBV9	TRBJ2-5	CASSSPLSETQYF	TGTGCCAGCAGCTCTCCACTGTCAGAGACCCAGTACTTC
NA	few	TRBV4-1	TRBJ1-2	CASSQAGVLAGYTF	TGCGCCAGCAGCCAAGCGGGGGTACTCGCGGGCTACACCTTC
NA	NA	TRBV5-1	TRBJ2-1	CASKWEALAYNEQFF	TGCGCCAGCAAGTGGGAGGCCCTTGCCTACAATGAGCAGTTCTTC
TRBD1	NA	TRBV15	TRBJ2-2	CATSRGDRGSGELFF	TGTGCCACCAGCAGGGGGGACAGGGGTTCCGGGGAGCTGTTTTTT
NA	once	TRBV30	TRBJ2-6	CACPSGANVLTF	TGTGCCTGCCCATCTGGGGCCAACGTCCTGACTTTC
TRBD2	NA	TRBV5-4	TRBJ2-1	CASSGIAGGPGNEQFF	TGTGCCAGCAGCGGCATAGCGGGGGGGCCGGGGAATGAGCAGTTCTTC
NA	NA	TRBV19	TRBJ2-1	CASSTDGFAYNEQFF	TGTGCCAGTAGTACGGACGGGTTCGCCTACAATGAGCAGTTCTTC
NA	NA	TRBV12-3/TRBV12-4	TRBJ1-2	CASTRDRGVGGYTF	TGTGCCAGCACTCGAGACAGAGGAGTGGGTGGCTACACCTTC
TRBD2	NA	TRBV20-1	TRBJ2-3	CSARSGLAGAGDTQYF	TGCAGTGCTAGGTCGGGACTAGCGGGAGCGGGAGATACGCAGTATTTT
TRBD2	NA	TRBV19	TRBJ2-1	CASSLGRGANNEQFF	TGTGCCAGTAGCCTCGGGAGGGGCGCGAACAATGAGCAGTTCTTC
TRBD1	NA	TRBV7-8	TRBJ2-7	CASSTGTGPHYEQYF	TGTGCCAGCAGCACAGGGACAGGGCCTCACTACGAGCAGTACTTC
NA	NA	TRBV6-5	TRBJ1-2	CASSPAGTAVGGYTF	TGTGCCAGCAGTCCTGCAGGGACCGCGGTCGGTGGCTACACCTTC
TRBD2	few	TRBV24-1	TRBJ2-1	CATSDSTSGEYNEQFF	TGTGCCACCAGTGATTCCACTAGCGGGGAGTACAATGAGCAGTTCTTC
NA	few	TRBV20-1	TRBJ2-5	CSARRQETQYF	TGCAGTGCTAGGAGGCAAGAGACCCAGTACTTC
TRBD1	NA	TRBV29-1	TRBJ2-7	CSVESGTGAYEQYF	TGCAGCGTTGAGTCCGGGACAGGAGCCTACGAGCAGTACTTC
TRBD2	NA	TRBV5-1	TRBJ2-7	CASSFSGDPYEQYF	TGCGCCAGCAGCTTCAGCGGGGACCCCTACGAGCAGTACTTC
NA	NA	TRBV21-1	TRBJ1-1	CASSKGGEQNTEAFF	TGTGCCAGCAGCAAAGGAGGAGAACAGAACACTGAAGCTTTCTTT
TRBD1	NA	TRBV30	TRBJ2-7	CAFGQGSPEQYF	TGTGCCTTCGGACAGGGAAGTCCCGAGCAGTACTTC
TRBD1	NA	TRBV12-3/TRBV12-4	TRBJ1-1	CASRLTGVTEAFF	TGTGCCAGCAGGCTGACAGGGGTCACTGAAGCTTTCTTT
TRBD2	few	TRBV6-1	TRBJ2-3	CASSDGTISSDTQYF	TGTGCCAGCAGTGACGGGACTATTTCGTCAGATACGCAGTATTTT
TRBD1	few	TRBV9	TRBJ2-7	CASSTGQDTYEQYF	TGTGCCAGCAGCACGGGACAGGACACCTACGAGCAGTACTTC
NA	few	TRBV2	TRBJ1-6	CASSTRTANNSPLHF	TGTGCCAGCAGTACCCGGACAGCAAATAATTCACCCCTCCACTTT
NA	NA	TRBV21-1	TRBJ2-7	CARTQGLEQYF	TGTGCCAGAACACAGGGCCTGGAGCAGTACTTC
NA	few	TRBV30	TRBJ2-3	CAWIEGFARTDTQYF	TGTGCCTGGATTGAGGGGTTTGCGCGCACAGATACGCAGTATTTT
NA	few	TRBV3-1	TRBJ2-5	CASSQENPGAVQETQYF	TGTGCCAGCAGCCAAGAGAACCCGGGGGCAGTCCAAGAGACCCAGTACTTC
NA	NA	TRBV2	TRBJ2-4	CASSHRVVKNIQYF	TGTGCCAGCAGCCACAGGGTCGTCAAAAACATTCAGTACTTC
TRBD2	many	TRBV13	TRBJ2-7	CASSFGGLSSYEQYF	TGTGCCAGCAGCTTCGGGGGACTAAGCTCCTACGAGCAGTACTTC
NA	NA	TRBV20-1	TRBJ1-5	CSAQKWATTDQPQHF	TGCAGTGCGCAAAAATGGGCCACGACGGATCAGCCCCAGCATTTT
NA	NA	TRBV20-1	TRBJ2-7	CSARLGRRGEQYF	TGCAGTGCTAGATTGGGGAGGCGGGGCGAGCAGTACTTC
TRBD1	few	TRBV12-3/TRBV12-4	TRBJ2-2	CASTIGTGAYTGELFF	TGTGCCAGCACTATTGGGACAGGGGCTTACACCGGGGAGCTGTTTTTT
TRBD2	few	TRBV3-1	TRBJ2-7	CASSEGLVFSYEQYF	TGTGCCAGCAGCGAGGGACTAGTATTTTCCTACGAGCAGTACTTC
NA	NA	TRBV20-1	TRBJ2-1	CSASREPSCNEQFF	TGCAGTGCTAGCAGGGAACCCTCCTGCAATGAGCAGTTCTTC
NA	NA	TRBV6-1	TRBJ2-6	CASGIGGLSSGANVLTF	TGTGCCAGCGGTATTGGAGGTCTCAGCTCTGGGGCCAACGTCCTGACTTTC
TRBD2	NA	TRBV2	TRBJ2-3	CASSPQREIRDTQYF	TGTGCCAGCAGCCCCCAGCGGGAGATTCGAGATACGCAGTATTTT